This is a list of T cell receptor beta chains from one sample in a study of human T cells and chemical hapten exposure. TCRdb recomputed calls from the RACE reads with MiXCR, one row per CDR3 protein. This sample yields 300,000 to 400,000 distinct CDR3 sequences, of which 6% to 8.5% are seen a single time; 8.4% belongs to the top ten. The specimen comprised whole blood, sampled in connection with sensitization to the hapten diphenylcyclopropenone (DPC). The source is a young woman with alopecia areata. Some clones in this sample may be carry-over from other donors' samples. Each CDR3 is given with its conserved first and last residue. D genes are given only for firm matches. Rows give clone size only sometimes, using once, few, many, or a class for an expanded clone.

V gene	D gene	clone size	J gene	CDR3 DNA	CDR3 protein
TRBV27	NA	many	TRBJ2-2	TGTGCCAGCAGTTTAGGGATGTCAGCCCCTCAGGCCACCGGGGAGCTGTTTTTT	CASSLGMSAPQATGELFF
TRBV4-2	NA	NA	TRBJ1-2	TGTGCCAGCAGCCCACCCTACTCGGGGCTAGACTATGGCTACACCTTC	CASSPPYSGLDYGYTF
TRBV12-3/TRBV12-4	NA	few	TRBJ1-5	TGTGCCAGCGGTGTCCGGTCGAGGGGGGTTGGACAGCCCCAGCATTTT	CASGVRSRGVGQPQHF
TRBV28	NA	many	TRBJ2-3	TGTGCCAGCGGATCGCCAGGGTCTTTCCTCACAGATACGCAGTATTTT	CASGSPGSFLTDTQYF
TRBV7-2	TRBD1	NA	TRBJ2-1	TGTGCCAGCAGCTCATGGACAGGGGGCATCGAGAAGAACAATGAGCAGTTCTTC	CASSSWTGGIEKNNEQFF
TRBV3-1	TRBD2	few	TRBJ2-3	TGTGCCAGCAGCCAAGATTTCCTAGCGGGGAACACAGATACGCAGTATTTT	CASSQDFLAGNTDTQYF
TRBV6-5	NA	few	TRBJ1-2	TGTGCCAGCAAAAACGGGGGGACTAACTATGGCTACACCTTC	CASKNGGTNYGYTF
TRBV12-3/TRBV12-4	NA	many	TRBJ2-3	TGTGCCAGCAATCTCGACGCCGGGACGACAAAGCAGGATACGCAGTATTTT	CASNLDAGTTKQDTQYF
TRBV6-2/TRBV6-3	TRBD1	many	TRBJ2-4	TGTGCCAGCAGTCTTTCAGGGGGCGGCAAAAACATTCAGTACTTC	CASSLSGGGKNIQYF
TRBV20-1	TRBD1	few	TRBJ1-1	TGCAGTGCTAGAGATCGGGGACAGTGGGGCACTGAAGCTTTCTTT	CSARDRGQWGTEAFF
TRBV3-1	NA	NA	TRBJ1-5	TGTGCCAGCAGCCAAGGGGGGACTCGGCAGCCCCAGCATTTT	CASSQGGTRQPQHF
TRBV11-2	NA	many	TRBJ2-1	TGTGCCAGCAGCTTAGATCCCGTTGAGCAGTTCTTC	CASSLDPVEQFF
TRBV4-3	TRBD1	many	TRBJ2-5	TGCGCCAGCAGCCAAGCAACAGGGGGCCCAGAGACCCAGTACTTC	CASSQATGGPETQYF
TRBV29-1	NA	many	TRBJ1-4	TGCAGCGTATTAGGTTGGCAGTCCGGCGCAAAACTGTTTTTT	CSVLGWQSGAKLFF
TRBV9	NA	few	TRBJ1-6	TGTGCCAGCAGCCTAGAGGTAGGGACGGATTCACCCCTCCACTTT	CASSLEVGTDSPLHF
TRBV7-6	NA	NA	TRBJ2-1	TGTGCCAGCAGAAATCCCGGGGGGCACGATGAGCAGTTCTTC	CASRNPGGHDEQFF
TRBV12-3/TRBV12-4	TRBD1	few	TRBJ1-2	TGTGCCAGCACCAGGGGGGTGAACTATGGCTACACCTTC	CASTRGVNYGYTF
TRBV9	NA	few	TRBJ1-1	TGTGCCAGCAGCGTAGAACACTGGAACACTGAAGCTTTCTTT	CASSVEHWNTEAFF
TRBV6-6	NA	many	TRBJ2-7	TGTGCCAGCAGTTATAATCCAGGGTTCTACGAGCAGTACTTC	CASSYNPGFYEQYF
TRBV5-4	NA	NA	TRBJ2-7	TGTGCCAGCAGCTCGAAGAGAAGTTCCTACGAGCAGTACTTC	CASSSKRSSYEQYF
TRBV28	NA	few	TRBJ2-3	TGTGCCAGCAGTTTAACCCCCCTCGAGGCGGATACGCAGTATTTT	CASSLTPLEADTQYF
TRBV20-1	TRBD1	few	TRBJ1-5	TGCAGTGTTACTGACAGGGCCGGCAATCAGCCCCAGCATTTT	CSVTDRAGNQPQHF
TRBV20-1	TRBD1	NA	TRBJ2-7	TGCAGTGCTACTATAGGACAGGGGATAAAATACGAGCAGTACTTC	CSATIGQGIKYEQYF
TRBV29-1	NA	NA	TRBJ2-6	TGCAGCGTTGCCTTTCCACAGGCAAACTCTGGGGCCAACGTCCTGACTTTC	CSVAFPQANSGANVLTF
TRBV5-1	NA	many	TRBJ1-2	TGCGCCAGCAGCCCCGGGACGGTTTATGGCTACACCTTC	CASSPGTVYGYTF
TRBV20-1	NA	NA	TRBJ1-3	TGCAGTGCTAGGGAACGGGGGGTATCTGGAAACACCATATATTTT	CSARERGVSGNTIYF
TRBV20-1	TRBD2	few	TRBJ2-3	TGCAGTGCTGGTGGGAGGGGACGGGGGACAGATACGCAGTATTTT	CSAGGRGRGTDTQYF
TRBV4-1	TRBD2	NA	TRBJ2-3	TGCGCCAGCAGCCTCCTAGCGGGGCGGACAGATACGCAGTATTTT	CASSLLAGRTDTQYF
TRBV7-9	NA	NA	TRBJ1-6	TGTGCCAGCAGCACCGGGACGGGCGGTTATTCACCCCTCCACTTT	CASSTGTGGYSPLHF
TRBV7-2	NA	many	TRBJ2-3	TGTGCCAGCAGCTTAATCACCTTCACAGATACGCAGTATTTT	CASSLITFTDTQYF
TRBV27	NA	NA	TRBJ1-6	TGTGCCAGCAGTGGGGTTTTGGATTCACCCCTCCACTTT	CASSGVLDSPLHF
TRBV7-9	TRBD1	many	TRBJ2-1	TGTGCCAGTCAGCTTAGACAGTCGCAGGGGGCCGTTGAGCAGTTCTTC	CASQLRQSQGAVEQFF
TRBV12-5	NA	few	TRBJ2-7	TGTGCTAGTGGTTTGTCTCCTTCCTACGAGCAGTACTTC	CASGLSPSYEQYF
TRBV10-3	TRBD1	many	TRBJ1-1	TGTGCCAGCCTAGATAGGGGACAGAGGGACACTGAAGCTTTCTTT	CASLDRGQRDTEAFF
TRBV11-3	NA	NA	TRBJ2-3	TGTGCCAGCAGCTTAGAGTCGGAGTCCCCCTTCACAGATACGCAGTATTTT	CASSLESESPFTDTQYF
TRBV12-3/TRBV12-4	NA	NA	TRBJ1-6	TGTGCCAGCCGAGAGTGGCCTGACGCCTATAATTCACCCCTCCACTTT	CASREWPDAYNSPLHF
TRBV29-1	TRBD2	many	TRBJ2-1	TGCAGCGTTGACCCCCGCCTGACTAGCGGGGAGCAGTTCTTC	CSVDPRLTSGEQFF
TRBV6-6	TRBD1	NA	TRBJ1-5	TGTGCCAGCACCATGTGGGGGACAGGGGTTAATCAGCCCCAGCATTTT	CASTMWGTGVNQPQHF
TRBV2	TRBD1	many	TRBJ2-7	TGTGCCATTTCATCCAAGGACAGGGGCTCGGTCCGGTCCTACGAGCAGTACTTC	CAISSKDRGSVRSYEQYF
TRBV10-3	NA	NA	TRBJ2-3	TGTGCCATCTCACGGGCAGCCTTGCTCTCAGATACGCAGTATTTT	CAISRAALLSDTQYF
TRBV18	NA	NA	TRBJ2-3	TGTGCCAGCTCACCGCTTGGGCCCCCGGAGGAAGATACGCAGTATTTT	CASSPLGPPEEDTQYF
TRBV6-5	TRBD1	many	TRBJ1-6	TGTGCCAGCAGCAGGGACAGTTTTAATTCACCCCTCCACTTT	CASSRDSFNSPLHF
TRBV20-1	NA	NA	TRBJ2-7	TGCAGTGCTAAAGGAGAGGGGGTAGATTACGAGCAGTACTTC	CSAKGEGVDYEQYF
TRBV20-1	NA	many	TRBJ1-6	TGCAGTGCTAGAGGACAAACCGGCCTCTATAATTCACCCCTCCACTTT	CSARGQTGLYNSPLHF
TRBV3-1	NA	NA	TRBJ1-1	TGTGCCAGCAGCCAAGGGGTCAAGGGGTTCGCTGAAGCTTTCTTT	CASSQGVKGFAEAFF
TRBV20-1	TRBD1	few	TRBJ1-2	TGCAGTGCTAGAGATTTTAGAGGGGGCCAGCTTGGCTACACCTTC	CSARDFRGGQLGYTF
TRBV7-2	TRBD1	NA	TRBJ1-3	TGTGCCAGCAGCAGGGACAGGGCAACTGGAAACACCATATATTTT	CASSRDRATGNTIYF
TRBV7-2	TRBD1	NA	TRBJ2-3	TGTGCCAGCAGCTTTAAGGGGGCGGATACGCAGTATTTT	CASSFKGADTQYF
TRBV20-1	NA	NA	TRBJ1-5	TGCAGTGCCCCAAGAGGTCGGGGGTTCTTGCAGCCCCAGCATTTT	CSAPRGRGFLQPQHF
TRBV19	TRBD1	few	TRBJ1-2	TGTGCCAGTAGTCCTACAGGGGGCCGAAGACGAGGGGATGGCTACACCTTC	CASSPTGGRRRGDGYTF
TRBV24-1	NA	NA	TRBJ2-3	TGTGCCTCCAGTGATCCAAATTTAGATACGCAGTATTTT	CASSDPNLDTQYF